This entry lists 11 T cell receptor delta chains sequenced from one sample in a study of gamma-delta T cells after stem cell transplantation. TCRdb re-called the RT-PCR reads using CATT. The sample includes about 4,600 delta-chain clones, 1.5% to 2% of them seen just once. The source material was gamma-delta T cells. All receptors derive from a human donor. It is not recorded whose cells these are; they may come from a transplant donor.

This clone was recorded a few times. The gene calls are TRDV2 and TRDJ1, with 12 bases matching TRDD3. The CDR3 loop spans 19 amino acids. Germline loops: CDR1 GEAIGNYY, CDR2 EKD. The trim removed 4 bases at V and 0 bases at J, leaving 14 bases unmatched. The CDR3 loop is CACEGLRLGDTGYTDKLIF. The CDR3 coding sequence is TGTGCCTGTGAGGGACTACGTCTGGGGGATACGGGATACACCGATAAACTCATCTTT.

On this clone: One junction end does not reproduce the germline sequence, and a read error may be involved. The V call is TRDV2, the J call TRDJ1; 9 bases line up with TRDD3. This CDR3 has 18 amino acids. CDR1 GEAIGNYY and CDR2 EKD come from the germline V gene. The CDR3 loop reads CACDTLGDAEGHTDNLIF. The CDR3 DNA is TGTGCCTGTGACACTCTGGGGGATGCGGAGGGGCACACCGATAACCTCATCTTT.

With regard to this clone: For this DNA, TCRdb reports the protein of a much larger clone, which diverges at residue 6, most likely from a read error; the protein presented here is translated directly from the DNA. This sequence joins TRDV2 and TRDJ1; 12 bases align to TRDD3. This CDR3 is 18 amino acids long. Germline V gene lookup returns CDR1 GEAIGNYY and CDR2 EKD. CDR3 DNA: TGTGCCTGTGACACCGTACTGGGGGATACTCTACTTACCGCTAAACTCATCTTT. Residues: CACDTVLGDTLLTAKLIF.

For this clone: The TCRdb protein, from a much larger clone, departs from this DNA's translation at residue 4, likely by read error; the protein shown derives from the DNA. CDR3 coding DNA: TGTGCCTGTGGCTTTCTGGACACCGATAAACTCATCTTT. This encodes CACGFLDTDKLIF. The V gene is TRDV2, the J gene TRDJ1; D is unresolved. The V and J ends lost 5 bases and 0 bases respectively, with 9 bases between them. This CDR3 is built from 13 residues. CDR1 is GEAIGNYY and CDR2 is EKD in the germline V gene.

Note on this clone: The germline gene is not matched at one end of the junction; a read error may be the cause. The chain carries TRDV2 and TRDJ1; 13 bases agree with TRDD3. The CDR3 is 18 residues long. Germline CDR1 is GEAIGNYY and CDR2 is EKD. CDR3 in amino acids: CACDTVLTGGYDTNKPIF. The CDR3 nucleotides are TGTGCCTGTGACACCGTTTTGACTGGGGGATACGACACCAATAAACCCATCTTT.

The rearrangement links TRDV2 to TRDJ1, with D hard to call. Germline CDR1 GEAIGNYY, CDR2 EKD. The CDR3 loop spans 15 amino acids. V was cut by 3 bases and J by 2 bases, with 15 bases left in between. The CDR3 spells CACDPVGVPTDKLIF. The CDR3 DNA reads TGTGCCTGTGACCCCGTAGGGGTCCCTACCGATAAACTCATCTTT.

This clone has just a few counts. It differs at one base from a far larger clone, so likely a read error. At the DNA level, this CDR3 is encoded by other sequences in the same sample as well. The chain uses TRDV2 and TRDJ1; D not resolved. This CDR3 comprises 15 residues. V shed 1 base and J shed 0 bases, with 11 bases lying between them. Per germline, CDR1 GEAIGNYY and CDR2 EKD. The CDR3 DNA reads as TGTGCCTGTGACACACTATCCGGTTACACCGATAAACTCATCTTT. Amino acid sequence: CACDTLSGYTDKLIF.

This clone is labeled as medium-sized (0.01 to 0.1%). The chain links TRDV2 to TRDJ1; 12 bases fit TRDD3. This CDR3 is 14 amino acids long. V dropped 3 bases and J dropped 11; count of bases not matched to a gene: 9. Germline V gene data show CDR1 as GEAIGNYY and CDR2 as EKD. In DNA form, the CDR3 reads TGTGCCTGTGACGTACTGGGGGATACCGAGTTGCTCATCTTT. Its protein product is CACDVLGDTELLIF.

There are a few counts of this clone. TCRdb lists the protein of a much larger clone for this DNA, which differs at residue 16, so this is likely a read error; the protein given here is translated from the DNA itself. J is TRDJ2 and V is TRDV2, with 8 nucleotides matching TRDD3. The CDR3 has 19 amino acids. From germline, CDR1 is GEAIGNYY and CDR2 EKD. CDR3 coding DNA: TGTGCCTGTGACACCGTACTCTGGGGGACCGAAAACAGGACAGCACGACTCTTCTTT. It encodes CACDTVLWGTENRTARLFF.

This clone was detected a few times. The protein TCRdb lists belongs to a much larger clone and differs from this DNA's translation at residue 5, which points to a read error; the protein shown is made from the DNA. The rearrangement joins TRDV2 to TRDJ1, with D perhaps TRDD3 (5 bases). The CDR3 runs to 15 residues. V lost 3 bases and J 0 bases, leaving 13 bases between the germline ends. The V gene's germline CDR1 is GEAIGNYY and CDR2 EKD. The CDR3: CACDAVGNHTDKLIF. Written as DNA, the CDR3 is TGTGCCTGTGACGCCGTGGGGAATCACACCGATAAACTCATCTTT.

Judged by abundance, this clone is medium-sized. This specimen includes other DNA sequences encoding the same CDR3. This chain connects TRDV2 to TRDJ3; 12 nucleotides line up with TRDD3. Germline V gives CDR1 GEAIGNYY, CDR2 EKD. The V and J ends lost 3 bases and 0 bases, in that order; junction bases with no gene match: 8. CDR3 length equals 20 residues. The CDR3 loop is CACDASTGGYHSWDTRQMFF. CDR3 sequence (DNA): TGTGCCTGTGACGCTAGTACTGGGGGATACCACTCCTGGGACACCCGACAGATGTTTTTC.